The 18 T cell receptor beta chains presented below share a single source sample, sequenced in a study of T cell repertoires in aging, cancer and after chemotherapy. TRB rearrangements spanning V, D and J were amplified using mixed TRB-A/B primers. A single record per CDR3 protein comes from TCRdb applying MiXCR to the multiplex PCR reads. The data hold more than 2,500 distinct CDR3 sequences, with around 21% observed a single time. Amplification of TCR beta used genomic DNA extracted from peripheral blood. The sequencing sample was made of blood. These receptors came from a human donor with a solid tumor.

The rearrangement links TRBV5-6 to TRBJ2-1; 11 bases match TRBD2. The CDR3 is 14 residues long. The junction had 7 bases not matched to a gene; V was cut back by 5 bases and J by 9 bases. Germline CDR1 SGHDT, CDR2 YYEEEE. The CDR3 nucleotides read TGTGCCAGCAGTTTAGCGGGGGGGCTAGCTGAGCAGTTCTTC. Its translation is CASSLAGGLAEQFF. Variable domain in full (rest from reference TRBV5-6 and TRBJ2-1): DAGVTQSPTHLIKTRGQQVTLRCSPKSGHDTVSWYQQALGQGPQFIFQYYEEEERQRGNFPDRFSGHQFPNYSSELNVNALLLGDSALYLCASSLAGGLAEQFFGPGTRLTVL.

This clonotype is medium-sized within its sample. CDR3 in amino acids: CASSRGGGETQYF. CDR3 nucleotide sequence: TGTGCCAGCAGCCGCGGGGGGGGAGAGACCCAGTACTTC. The rearrangement uses TRBV7-6 and TRBJ2-5, with 9 nucleotides matching TRBD2. This CDR3 has 13 residues. CDR1 is SGHVS and CDR2 is FNYEAQ in the germline V gene. The ends lost 5 bases at V and 4 bases at J; junction bases unmatched: 2.

This clonotype is labeled medium-sized. The J gene is TRBJ2-3, the V gene TRBV27; tentative D call: TRBD2 (6 bases). Germline V lookup: CDR1 MNHEY, CDR2 SMNVEV (reference sequence). This CDR3 has 14 residues. The V gene lost 6 bases and the J gene lost 5 bases, with 15 bases spanning the gap. CDR3 bases: TGTGCCAGCAGCTTCGGCGGGGCGGGAGATACGCAGTATTTT. Amino acid sequence: CASSFGGAGDTQYF.

By proportion, this clonotype is medium-sized (0.01 to 0.1%). The chain combines TRBV7-9 with TRBJ2-3; possible D gene TRBD2, 5 bases. This CDR3 spans 16 amino acids. The germline V gene has CDR1 SEHNR and CDR2 FQNEAQ (reference sequence). Trimming took 5 bases from V and 0 from J, leaving 15 bases between them. Here the CDR3 reads CASSDADWTSTDTQYF. The CDR3 bases are TGTGCCAGCAGCGATGCCGACTGGACTAGCACAGATACGCAGTATTTT.

This clonotype came up a few times. This chain joins TRBV6-2 or TRBV6-3 and TRBJ2-1; 11 bases are a match to TRBD2. From germline, CDR1 is MNHEY and CDR2 SVGEGT. The CDR3 contains 15 residues. Trimming at V came to 6 bases and at J to 8 bases, leaving 9 bases not matched to a gene. CDR3 DNA: TGTGCCAGCAGCCCAGGAATAGCGGGGGGGGATGAGCAGTTCTTC. Encoded protein: CASSPGIAGGDEQFF.

The genes are TRBV15 and TRBJ2-3, with 10 bases identical to TRBD1. J gave up 2 bases and V 1 base, and 3 bases lay outside the gene matches. Looked up from germline, CDR1 is LNHNV and CDR2 is YYDKDF (reference sequence). The CDR3 length is 16 residues. CDR3: CATSRARQGATDTQYF. The CDR3 nucleotides read TGTGCCACCAGCAGAGCCAGACAGGGGGCCACAGATACGCAGTATTTT. The whole variable domain, filled in from reference TRBV15 and TRBJ2-3, reads DAMVIQNPRYQVTQFGKPVTLSCSQTLNHNVMYWYQQKSSQAPKLLFHYYDKDFNNEADTPDNFQSRRPNTSFCFLDIRSPGLGDTAMYLCATSRARQGATDTQYFGPGTRLTVL.

This clonotype was seen a few times. Here the CDR3 DNA reads TGCAGTGCTAGAGAGAGACAGCCACAAGAGACCCAGTACTTC. It translates to CSARERQPQETQYF. The chain combines TRBV20-1 with TRBJ2-5; a weak D match, TRBD1 (5 bases). The V gene's germline CDR1 is DFQATT and CDR2 SNEGSKA (reference sequence). The CDR3 covers 14 residues. The germline V and J ends were trimmed by 0 bases and 2 bases, with 10 bases remaining between them.

This chain connects TRBV20-1 to TRBJ1-1; 8 nucleotides agree with TRBD1. V was clipped by 5 bases and J by 6 bases; unmatched bases: 8. The CDR3 runs to 13 residues. The germline V gene has CDR1 DFQATT and CDR2 SNEGSKA (reference sequence). CDR3 coding DNA: TGCAGTGCTGGGGGGAGCAGGGGGCCTGAAGCTTTCTTT. Translation: CSAGGSRGPEAFF.

A word on this clonotype: A read error may be the cause here, since a much bigger clone is one base away. The chain couples TRBV11-3 to TRBJ2-7; D perhaps matches TRBD1 (7 bases). Germline lookup yields CDR1 SGHNT and CDR2 YENEEA. The CDR3 sequence is 15 residues long. The CDR3 protein is CASSSRGGTAYEQHF. The CDR3 DNA reads TGTGCCAGCAGCTCCCGCGGAGGGACAGCCTACGAGCAGCACTTC.

This clonotype is labeled as medium-sized. The genes are TRBV15 and TRBJ1-2; D is ambiguous. The CDR3 length is 16 residues. The V end was cut by 0 bases, the J end by 3 bases, with 14 bases between. From germline, CDR1 is LNHNV and CDR2 YYDKDF (reference sequence). The CDR3 region has the DNA TGTGCCACCAGCAGAGATCTTGAAGCCGGCGACTATGGCTACACCTTC. It translates to CATSRDLEAGDYGYTF.

In this sample, this clonotype is medium-sized. This chain joins TRBV12-3 or TRBV12-4 and TRBJ1-2; TRBD1 matches 7 bases. V shed 2 bases, J shed 6 bases, and the junction held 3 bases outside the gene matches. The CDR3 totals 13 residues. CDR3 DNA: TGTGCCAGCAGTTTAAATCAGGGGGATGGCTACACCTTC. Protein: CASSLNQGDGYTF.

This clonotype showed up just once. A much bigger clone sits one base away, suggesting this may be a read error. This sequence joins TRBV19 and TRBJ1-5; TRBD1 is a possible D gene (6 bases). Germline CDR1 and CDR2: LNHDA and SQIVND (reference sequence). The CDR3 extends over 14 amino acids. V lost 9 bases and J 4 bases, leaving 16 bases between the germline ends. CDR3 loop: CASHADTGNQPQHF. In DNA form, the CDR3 reads TGTGCCAGCCACGCCGACACAGGGAATCAGCCCCAGCATTTT. Full variable domain (remainder filled in from reference TRBV19 and TRBJ1-5): DGGITQSPKYLFRKEGQNVTLSCEQNLNHDAMYWYRQDPGQGLRLIYYSQIVNDFQKGDIAEGYSVSREKKESFPLTVTSAQKNPTAFYLCASHADTGNQPQHFGDGTRLSIL.

This clonotype is medium-sized by share. The genes are TRBV30 and TRBJ1-6, with a tentative D call TRBD1 (6 bases). The germline V and J ends were trimmed by 0 bases and 0 bases, with 12 bases remaining between them. The CDR3 sequence is 17 residues long. Germline V gene data show CDR1 as GTSNPN and CDR2 as SVGIG (reference sequence). The CDR3 here is CAWSVPGASSYNSPLHF. CDR3 nucleotides: TGTGCCTGGAGTGTTCCGGGGGCAAGCTCCTATAATTCACCCCTCCACTTT. Looking up the rest from reference TRBV30 and TRBJ1-6 gives the full variable domain: SQTIHQWPATLVQPVGSPLSLECTVEGTSNPNLYWYRQAAGRGLQLLFYSVGIGQISSEVPQNLSASRPQDRQFILSSKKLLLSDSGFYLCAWSVPGASSYNSPLHFGNGTRLTVT.

By its share, this clonotype is large. The J gene is TRBJ2-3, the V gene TRBV20-1; D unclear. The CDR3 extends over 12 amino acids. Germline V gives CDR1 DFQATT, CDR2 SNEGSKA (reference sequence). Trimming pared 1 base from V and 6 bases from J, leaving 8 bases between. DNA of the CDR3: TGCAGTGCTAGAGGGTCTCCGGATACGCAGTATTTT. Protein sequence: CSARGSPDTQYF.

The V gene is TRBV7-2, the J gene TRBJ1-1; possibly TRBD1 for D (6 bases). The germline V gene has CDR1 SGHTA and CDR2 FQGNSA. The CDR3 consists of 14 residues. The V and J ends lost 6 bases and 2 bases respectively, with 13 bases between them. The CDR3 bases are TGTGCCAGCAGACCGACAGGAGCAAACACTGAAGCTTTCTTT. Translation gives CASRPTGANTEAFF.

The J gene is TRBJ2-3, the V gene TRBV12-3 or TRBV12-4; D is uncertain. Trimming removed 4 bases from V and 11 bases from J, with 13 bases in between. The CDR3 loop spans 12 amino acids. The CDR3 sequence: CASSSSGRGQYF. CDR3 sequence (DNA): TGTGCCAGCAGTTCGAGTGGGCGCGGGCAGTATTTT.

This clonotype was observed once. This clone may be a read error of a much larger clone one base away. This chain connects TRBV19 to TRBJ1-1; 7 bases fit TRBD1. This CDR3 spans 17 amino acids. Germline V CDR1 and CDR2: LNHDA, SQIVND (reference sequence). In DNA, the CDR3 is TGTCCCAGTAACCACTTTCGGACAGGAGCTATGAACACTGAAGCTTTCTTT. Translated, it gives CPSNHFRTGAMNTEAFF.

By its share, this clonotype is medium-sized (0.01 to 0.1%). The J gene is TRBJ1-6, the V gene TRBV27; D gene uncertain. The V gene lost 6 bases and the J gene lost 10 bases, with 13 bases spanning the gap. CDR1 and CDR2 (germline): MNHEY, SMNVEV (reference sequence). This CDR3 is built from 13 residues. Here the CDR3 DNA reads TGTGCCAGCAGGTTCGACCCGACGTCACCCCTCCACTTT. This sequence encodes CASRFDPTSPLHF.